Following are 5 T cell receptor beta chains from one sample sequenced in a study of blood T cells in healthy people across ages. Primed by a sample-barcoded 5' primer and a J-beta primer mix, a second PCR proceeded for roughly 6 to 12 cycles. TCRdb re-called the 5' RACE reads with MiXCR, one entry per CDR3 protein. Here the sample spans roughly 1,800,000 distinct CDR3 sequences, 49% being singletons. Sequenced input: blood. These receptors originate from a woman aged 40 to 50 in good health.

This clonotype was found a few times. The chain uses TRBV7-9 and TRBJ2-7; D is undetermined. With 4 bases removed from V and 9 bases from J, the gap between germline ends came to 10 bases. The CDR3 runs to 11 residues. Germline V gives CDR1 SEHNR, CDR2 FQNEAQ (reference sequence). In DNA, the CDR3 is TGTGCCAGCAGCTCGATCAGTGGGCAGTACTTC. Encoded protein: CASSSISGQYF.

A remark on this clonotype: A single base separates this from a much larger clone, so it may be a read error. The V call is TRBV7-9, the J call TRBJ1-2, with TRBD1 identical over 7 bases. The CDR3 sequence is 13 residues long. Germline values: CDR1 SEHNR, CDR2 FQNEAQ (reference sequence). The CDR3, as DNA: TGTGTCAGCAGCCCGACAGGGTCCTATGGCTACACCTTC. It specifies CVSSPTGSYGYTF.

This clonotype was detected only a few times. CDR3 in amino acids: CASSQVYGYTF. For the CDR3, the DNA is TGTGCCAGCAGCCAGGTTTATGGCTACACCTTC. The chain couples TRBV6-6 to TRBJ1-2; D remains ambiguous. The CDR3 is 11 amino acids. Per germline, CDR1 MNHNY and CDR2 SVGAGI (reference sequence). The V and J ends lost 6 bases and 5 bases respectively, with 7 bases between them.

This clonotype was observed a handful of times. CDR3 protein: CASSLDTSPQETQYF. CDR3 in DNA: TGTGCCAGCAGCTTAGACACTTCCCCCCAAGAGACCCAGTACTTC. The rearrangement links TRBV7-2 to TRBJ2-5, with D uncertain. The CDR3 sequence is 15 residues long. Germline V CDR1 and CDR2: SGHTA, FQGNSA. The V gene lost 1 base and the J gene lost 1 base, with 10 bases spanning the gap.

The chain links TRBV12-5 to TRBJ2-5, with a tentative D call TRBD2 (5 bases). CDR1 is LGHNT and CDR2 is FRNRAP in the germline V gene. The V end lost 0 bases, the J end lost 1 base, and 9 bases lay between the germline ends. The CDR3 consists of 15 residues. The CDR3 region is CASGLVESGQETQYF. DNA of the CDR3: TGTGCTAGTGGTTTGGTAGAGAGCGGCCAAGAGACCCAGTACTTC. Full variable domain (remainder filled in from reference TRBV12-5 and TRBJ2-5): DARVTQTPRHKVTEMGQEVTMRCQPILGHNTVFWYRQTMMQGLELLAYFRNRAPLDDSGMPKDRFSAEMPDATLATLKIQPSEPRDSAVYFCASGLVESGQETQYFGPGTRLLVL.